This T cell receptor (beta chain) is from a study of cytomegalovirus exposure and HLA in healthy donors. J gave up 0 bases and V 4 bases, and 2 bases lay outside the gene matches. The CDR3 consists of 17 residues. From germline, CDR1 is SGDLS and CDR2 YYNGEE. This PCR relied on a set of 60 Vbeta primers and 13 Jbeta primers. Sequenced by immunoSEQ multiplex PCR; TCRdb stores in-frame clones only, minus some. The sample consists of 65,000 to 90,000 clones, more than 80% of them appearing once. This TCR was recovered from a woman aged 25-40 years in good health and CMV-seronegative. The chain is built from TRBV9 and TRBJ2-6; 12 bases line up with TRBD2. Sequenced sample: PBMCs. The CDR3 DNA reads TGTGCCAGCAGCCCGACTAGCGGGGGCTCTGGGGCCAACGTCCTGACTTTC. This codes for CASSPTSGGSGANVLTF.